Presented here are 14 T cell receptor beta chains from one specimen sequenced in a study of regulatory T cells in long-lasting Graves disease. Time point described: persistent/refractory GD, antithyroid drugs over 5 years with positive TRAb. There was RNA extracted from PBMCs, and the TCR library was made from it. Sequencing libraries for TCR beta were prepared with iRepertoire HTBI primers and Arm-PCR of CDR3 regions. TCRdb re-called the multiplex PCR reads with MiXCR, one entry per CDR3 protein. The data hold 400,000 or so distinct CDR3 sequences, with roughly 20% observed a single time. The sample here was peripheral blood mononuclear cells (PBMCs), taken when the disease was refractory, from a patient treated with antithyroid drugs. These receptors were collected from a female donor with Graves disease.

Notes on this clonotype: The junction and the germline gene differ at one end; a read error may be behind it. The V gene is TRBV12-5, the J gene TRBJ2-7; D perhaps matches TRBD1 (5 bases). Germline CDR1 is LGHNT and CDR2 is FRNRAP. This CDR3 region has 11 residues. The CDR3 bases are TGTGCTAATGGTTTTGCTGGGGCGGATTACTTC. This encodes CANGFAGADYF.

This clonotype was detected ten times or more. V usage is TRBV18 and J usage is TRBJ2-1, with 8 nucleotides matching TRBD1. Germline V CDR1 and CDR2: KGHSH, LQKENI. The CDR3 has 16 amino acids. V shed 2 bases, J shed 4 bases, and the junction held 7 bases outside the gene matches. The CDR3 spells CASSPGQGGLYNEQFF. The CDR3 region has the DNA TGTGCCAGCTCACCAGGACAGGGAGGTCTTTACAATGAGCAGTTCTTC.

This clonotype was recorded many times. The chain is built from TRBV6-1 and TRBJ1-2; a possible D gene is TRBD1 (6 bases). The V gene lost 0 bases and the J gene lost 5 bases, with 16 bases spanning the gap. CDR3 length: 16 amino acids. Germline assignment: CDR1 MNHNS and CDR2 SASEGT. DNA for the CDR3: TGTGCCAGCAGTGAAGCGGGGGCCCATCTTGGGTATGGCTACACCTTC. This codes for CASSEAGAHLGYGYTF.

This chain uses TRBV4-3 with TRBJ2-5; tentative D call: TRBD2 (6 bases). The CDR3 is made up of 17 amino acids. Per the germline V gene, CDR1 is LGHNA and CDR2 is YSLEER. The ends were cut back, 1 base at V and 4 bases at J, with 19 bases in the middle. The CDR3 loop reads CASSQALAGTAGETQYF. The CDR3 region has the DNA TGCGCCAGCAGCCAAGCACTGGCGGGGACGGCGGGAGAGACCCAGTACTTC.

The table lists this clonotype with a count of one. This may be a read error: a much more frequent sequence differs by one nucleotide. CDR3 DNA sequence: TGTGCCAGCAGCTTGACCCCCGGGGGGCTGTTTTTT. Its translation: CASSLTPGGLFF. The chain combines TRBV5-1 with TRBJ2-2, with D possibly TRBD2 on 6 matching bases. CDR1 is SGHRS, CDR2 YFSETQ, per germline. The CDR3 is 12 amino acids.

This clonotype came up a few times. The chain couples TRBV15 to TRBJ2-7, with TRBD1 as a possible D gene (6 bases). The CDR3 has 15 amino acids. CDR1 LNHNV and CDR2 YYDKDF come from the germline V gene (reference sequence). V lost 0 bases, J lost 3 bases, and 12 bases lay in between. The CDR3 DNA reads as TGTGCCACCAGCAGAGATTTGGGGGCGGGCTACGAGCAGTACTTC. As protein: CATSRDLGAGYEQYF.

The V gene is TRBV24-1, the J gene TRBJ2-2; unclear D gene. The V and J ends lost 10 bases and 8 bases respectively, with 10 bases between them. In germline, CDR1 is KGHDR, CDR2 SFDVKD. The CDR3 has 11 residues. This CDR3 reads CATGFLGELFF. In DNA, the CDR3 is TGTGCCACAGGATTCTTGGGGGAGCTGTTTTTT.

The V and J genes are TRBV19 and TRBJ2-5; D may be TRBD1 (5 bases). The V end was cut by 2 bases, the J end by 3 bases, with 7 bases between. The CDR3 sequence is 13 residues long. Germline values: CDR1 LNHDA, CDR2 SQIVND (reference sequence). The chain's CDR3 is CASSIQGKETQYF. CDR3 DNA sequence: TGTGCCAGTAGTATACAGGGAAAAGAGACCCAGTACTTC.

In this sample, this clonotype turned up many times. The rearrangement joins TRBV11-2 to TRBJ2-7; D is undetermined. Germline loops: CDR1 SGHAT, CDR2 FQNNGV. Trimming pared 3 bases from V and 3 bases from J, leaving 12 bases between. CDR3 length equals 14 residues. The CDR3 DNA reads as TGTGCCAGCAGCTTGATAGGGCTTCACTACGAGCAGTACTTC. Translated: CASSLIGLHYEQYF. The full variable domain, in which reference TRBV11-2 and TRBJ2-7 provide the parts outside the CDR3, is EAGVAQSPRYKIIEKRQSVAFWCNPISGHATLYWYQQILGQGPKLLIQFQNNGVVDDSQLPKDRFSAERLKGVDSTLKIQPAKLEDSAVYLCASSLIGLHYEQYFGPGTRLTVT.

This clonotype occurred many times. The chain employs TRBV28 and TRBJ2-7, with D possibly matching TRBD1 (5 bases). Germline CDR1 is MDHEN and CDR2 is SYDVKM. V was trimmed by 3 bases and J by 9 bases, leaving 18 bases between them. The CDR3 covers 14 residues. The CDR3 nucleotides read TGTGCCAGCAGTTTTCGCAGGGAAAGTTTTGCGCAGTACTTC. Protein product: CASSFRRESFAQYF.

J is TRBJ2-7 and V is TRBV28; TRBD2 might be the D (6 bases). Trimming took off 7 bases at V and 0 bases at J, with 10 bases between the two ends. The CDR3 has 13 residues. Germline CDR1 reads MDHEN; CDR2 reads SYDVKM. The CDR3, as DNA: TGTGCCAGCACCCTCGGGAGCTCCTACGAGCAGTACTTC. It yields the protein CASTLGSSYEQYF.

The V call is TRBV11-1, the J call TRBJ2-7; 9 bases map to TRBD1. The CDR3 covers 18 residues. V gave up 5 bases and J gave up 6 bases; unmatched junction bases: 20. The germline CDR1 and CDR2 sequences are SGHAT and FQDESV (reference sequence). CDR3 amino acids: CASSPMGSGTGRIGEQYF. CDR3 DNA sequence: TGTGCCAGCAGCCCGATGGGGTCCGGGACAGGGCGTATTGGCGAGCAGTACTTC. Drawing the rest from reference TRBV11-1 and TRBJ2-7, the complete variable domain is EAEVAQSPRYKITEKSQAVAFWCDPISGHATLYWYRQILGQGPELLVQFQDESVVDDSQLPKDRFSAERLKGVDSTLKIQPAELGDSAMYLCASSPMGSGTGRIGEQYFGPGTRLTVT.

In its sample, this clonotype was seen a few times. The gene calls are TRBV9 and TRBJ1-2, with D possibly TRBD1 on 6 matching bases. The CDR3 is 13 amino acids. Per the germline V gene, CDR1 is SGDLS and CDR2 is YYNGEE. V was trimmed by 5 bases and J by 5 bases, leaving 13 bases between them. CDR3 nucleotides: TGTGCCAGCAGGCGTAGGGACACATATGGCTACACCTTC. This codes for CASRRRDTYGYTF.

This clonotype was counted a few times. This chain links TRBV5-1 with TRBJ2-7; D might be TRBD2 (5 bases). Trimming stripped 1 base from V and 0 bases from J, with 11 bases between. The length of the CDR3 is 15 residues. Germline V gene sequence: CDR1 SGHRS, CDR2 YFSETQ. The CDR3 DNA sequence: TGCGCCAGCAGCTTGCGCGTCGGGAACTCCTACGAGCAGTACTTC. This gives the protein CASSLRVGNSYEQYF.